This T cell receptor (beta chain) was found in a study of graft-versus-host responses after intestinal transplantation. Study-level results: Detected in recipient marrow were GvH clones, some of which were first observed in ileum or blood. In patients with graft-donor T cell macrochimerism, allograft graft-versus-host to host-versus-graft clonal ratios were high.

Using immunoSEQ multiplex PCR, the repertoire was profiled, and TCRdb retains in-frame clones only, with some absent. The sample has some 4,000 clones, about 80% seen once; the top ten hold around 7.7%. In regard to this clone: Its antigen is still unknown.

To release intraepithelial and lamina propria lymphocytes, the graft tissue was processed. This CDR3 comprises 12 residues. Trimming took 1 base from V and 5 from J, leaving 6 bases between them. The germline CDR1 and CDR2 sequences are SEHNR and FQNEAQ (reference sequence). The source is a human patient who received an intestinal transplant, so some T cells may come from the graft donor. The material was ileum tissue, obtained 9 days after transplant. The rearrangement joins TRBV7-9 to TRBJ2-7; D uncertain. The CDR3 bases are TGTGCCAGCAGCTTAGGGTTTAACGAGCAGTACTTC. Encoded protein: CASSLGFNEQYF.